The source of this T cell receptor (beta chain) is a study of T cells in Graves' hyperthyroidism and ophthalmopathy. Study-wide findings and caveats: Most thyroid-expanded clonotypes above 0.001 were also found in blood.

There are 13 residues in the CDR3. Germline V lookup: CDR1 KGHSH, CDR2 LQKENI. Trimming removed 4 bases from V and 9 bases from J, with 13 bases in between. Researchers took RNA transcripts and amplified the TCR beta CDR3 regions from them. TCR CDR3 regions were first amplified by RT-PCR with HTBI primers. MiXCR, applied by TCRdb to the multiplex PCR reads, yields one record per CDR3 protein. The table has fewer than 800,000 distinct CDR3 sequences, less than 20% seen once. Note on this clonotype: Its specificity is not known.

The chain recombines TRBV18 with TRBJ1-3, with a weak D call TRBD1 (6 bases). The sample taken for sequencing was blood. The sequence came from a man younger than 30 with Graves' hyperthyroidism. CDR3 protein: CASSLSGEPTIYF. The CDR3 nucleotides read TGTGCCAGCTCACTCTCAGGGGAGCCCACCATATATTTT.